This TCR beta chain was observed in a study of vaccination and CD4 T cells after COVID-19. Study overall: Overlapping SARS-CoV-2, HCoV-NL63, HCoV-OC43 and HCoV-229E spike peptides were used to stimulate cells.

The treatment here: roughly ten-day PBMC culture with coronavirus spike peptide pools or control peptides (ViraFEST assay). V lost 6 bases, J lost 6 bases, and 7 bases lay in between. The length of the CDR3 is 11 residues. With the Oncomine TCR Beta short-read assay, DNA from cultured CD4+ T cells was sequenced. TCRdb independently ran MiXCR on the PCR reads; one entry per CDR3 protein. The sample has 9,500 to 15,000 distinct CDR3 sequences, roughly 65% seen once. This clonotype was counted between two and nine times. The antigen is undetermined. The chain has TRBV12-3 or TRBV12-4 and TRBJ2-3; D gene uncertain. This TCR was sampled from a human donor who had recovered from COVID-19. Sequencing was done on a sample of CD4+ T cells from blood, cultured in vitro. The CDR3 nucleotides read TGTGCCAGCAGCCAAAGGGATACGCAGTATTTT. It is translated as CASSQRDTQYF.